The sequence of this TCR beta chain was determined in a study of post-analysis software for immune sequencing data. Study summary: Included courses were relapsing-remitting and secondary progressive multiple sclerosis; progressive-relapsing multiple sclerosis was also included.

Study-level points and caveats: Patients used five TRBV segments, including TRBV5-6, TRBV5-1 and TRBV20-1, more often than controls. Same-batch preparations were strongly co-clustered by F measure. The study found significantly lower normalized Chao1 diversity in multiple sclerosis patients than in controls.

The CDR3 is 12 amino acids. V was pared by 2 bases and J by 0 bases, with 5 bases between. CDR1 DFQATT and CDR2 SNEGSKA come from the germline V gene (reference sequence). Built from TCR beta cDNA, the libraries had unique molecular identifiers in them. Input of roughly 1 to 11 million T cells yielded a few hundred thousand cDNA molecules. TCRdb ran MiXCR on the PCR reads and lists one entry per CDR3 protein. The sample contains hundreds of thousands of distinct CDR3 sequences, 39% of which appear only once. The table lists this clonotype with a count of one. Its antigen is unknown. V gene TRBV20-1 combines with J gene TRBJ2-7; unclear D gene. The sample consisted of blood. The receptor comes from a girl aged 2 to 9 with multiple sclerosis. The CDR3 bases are TGCAGTGCTAGAACAGCCTCCTACGAGCAGTACTTC. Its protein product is CSARTASYEQYF.